The text below deals with one TCR beta chain. What it binds is not known. This entry is derived from a study of cytomegalovirus exposure and HLA in healthy donors. Points from the study as a whole: For most subjects, TCR beta sequences were reported to predict HLA-A and HLA-B alleles with accuracy. Researchers reported that a few CMV-associated chains were confirmed in vitro as CMV antigen-specific.

The PCR had 60 Vbeta and 13 Jbeta primers. The method was immunoSEQ multiplex PCR; TCRdb's version includes in-frame clones alone and lacks a portion of them. The table lists about 130,000 clones, around 80% of them singletons. The CDR3 has 14 residues. In germline, CDR1 is SEHNR, CDR2 FQNEAQ (reference sequence). Deletions cut 3 bases from V and 7 bases from J, with 13 bases between. The receptor comes from a man aged 25-40 years in good health and CMV-seropositive. Sequenced input: PBMCs. The rearrangement joins TRBV7-9 to TRBJ1-5; D not certain. The CDR3 DNA sequence: TGTGCCAGCAGCTTGGGGATGGCGGGGCAGCCCCAGCATTTT. Translated: CASSLGMAGQPQHF.